The TCR beta chain described here comes from a study of CD8 T cells in ankylosing spondylitis. Study-level findings and limits: A motif of eight or nine highly homologous TCR beta variants was seen as apparently characteristic of ankylosing spondylitis blood.

This clonotype has ten or more counts. Its antigen remains unidentified. Germline V gene lookup returns CDR1 SGHVS and CDR2 FNYEAQ. The CDR3 length is 14 residues. Trimming at V came to 4 bases and at J to 6 bases, leaving 3 bases not matched to a gene. Researchers built TCR beta libraries using quantitative 5'-RACE with molecular barcodes. TCRdb re-called the 5' RACE reads with MiXCR, one entry per CDR3 protein. The profile shows 230,000 or so distinct CDR3 sequences, 18% of them singletons. The receptor's source is a male donor with ankylosing spondylitis or in good health (not recorded which). Sequencing was performed on blood, either unsorted or a sorted T cell fraction (not recorded which). The gene calls are TRBV7-6 and TRBJ1-2; 12 nucleotides align to TRBD1. The CDR3 coding sequence is TGTGCCAGCAGCTACGGGACAGGGGGCGATGGCTACACCTTC. This encodes CASSYGTGGDGYTF.